Each of the 26 T cell receptor beta chains below was sequenced from the same sample in a study of blood T cell repertoires in COVID-19. Assay: immunoSEQ multiplex PCR; the TCRdb copy retains only in-frame clones and omits some. The sample lists some 270,000 clones; 70% to 90% were seen once. Source material: PBMCs or T cells enriched from blood (not recorded which). These receptors were obtained from a woman in her twenties or thirties who had recovered from COVID-19.

Regarding this clone: Germline and junction disagree at one end, which may indicate a read error. The chain is built from TRBV4-1 and TRBJ1-1; D gene unclear. The CDR3 is made up of 15 amino acids. The V gene's germline CDR1 is MGHRA and CDR2 YSYEKL. The CDR3 loop reads CASSQAGTGLGLGSF. The CDR3 DNA sequence: TGCGCCAGCAGCCAAGCGGGAACGGGTCTTGGGTTAGGGAGCTTT.

This chain connects TRBV6-5 to TRBJ2-7, with D possibly TRBD1 on 6 matching bases. Germline CDR1 MNHEY, CDR2 SVGAGI. V was cut by 6 bases and J by 5 bases, with 14 bases left in between. The CDR3 length is 13 residues. CDR3: CASSGTYADEQYF. Here the CDR3 DNA reads TGTGCCAGCAGCGGGACATATGCGGACGAGCAGTACTTC.

This clone has only one observation. V and J are TRBV28 and TRBJ2-2; 8 bases agree with TRBD2. Germline-derived CDR1 and CDR2 are MDHEN and SYDVKM. Germline trimming cut 5 bases from V and 1 base from J; bases unmatched to any gene: 6. The CDR3 length is 16 residues. CDR3 in amino acids: CASSPREGRNTGELFF. CDR3 coding DNA: TGTGCCAGCAGTCCCCGGGAGGGGAGGAACACCGGGGAGCTGTTTTTT.

This clone was observed once. The same CDR3 arises from other DNA sequences in this sample as well. The gene calls are TRBV25-1 and TRBJ1-2, with D possibly TRBD1 on 6 matching bases. The V end lost 4 bases, the J end lost 5 bases, and 8 bases lay between the germline ends. Germline CDR1 and CDR2: MGHDK and SYGVNS. CDR3 size: 12 residues. The CDR3 loop reads CASSGQVYGYTF. The CDR3 coding sequence is TGTGCCAGCAGTGGACAGGTGTATGGCTACACCTTC.

This clone was seen more than once but under ten times. The chain couples TRBV3-1 (or the pseudogene TRBV3-2) to TRBJ1-4; 9 bases agree with TRBD1. J lost 5 bases, V lost 1 base, and 2 bases had no gene match. CDR1 and CDR2 from the germline V gene are LGHDT and YNNKEL (reference sequence). There are 15 residues in the CDR3. The CDR3 reads CASSQVGTGNEKLFF. The CDR3, as DNA: TGTGCCAGCAGCCAAGTTGGGACAGGGAATGAAAAACTGTTTTTT.

The chain links TRBV5-1 to TRBJ2-7; D not certain. This CDR3 has 13 residues. Deletions cut 4 bases from V and 5 bases from J, with 13 bases between. Germline V gives CDR1 SGHRS, CDR2 YFSETQ. CDR3 coding DNA: TGCGCCAGCAGCCCTCCTTCCGCGAACGAGCAGTACTTC. It codes for CASSPPSANEQYF. Looking up the rest from reference TRBV5-1 and TRBJ2-7 gives the full variable domain: KAGVTQTPRYLIKTRGQQVTLSCSPISGHRSVSWYQQTPGQGLQFLFEYFSETQRNKGNFPGRFSGRQFSNSRSEMNVSTLELGDSALYLCASSPPSANEQYFGPGTRLTVT.

The chain is built from TRBV15 and TRBJ1-3; the D gene is possibly TRBD1 (5 bases). This CDR3 is built from 15 residues. With 0 bases removed from V and 2 bases from J, the gap between germline ends came to 8 bases. The germline V gene encodes CDR1 LNHNV and CDR2 YYDKDF (reference sequence). The CDR3 sequence is CATSRDRVAGNTIYF. As DNA, the CDR3 is TGTGCCACCAGCAGAGACAGGGTGGCTGGAAACACCATATATTTT. Variable domain in full (rest from reference TRBV15 and TRBJ1-3): DAMVIQNPRYQVTQFGKPVTLSCSQTLNHNVMYWYQQKSSQAPKLLFHYYDKDFNNEADTPDNFQSRRPNTSFCFLDIRSPGLGDTAMYLCATSRDRVAGNTIYFGEGSWLTVV.

The chain uses TRBV11-2 and TRBJ1-2, with D tentatively TRBD1 (5 bases). Trimming took 1 base from V and 6 from J, leaving 15 bases between them. The CDR3 extends over 15 amino acids. Germline CDR1 is SGHAT and CDR2 is FQNNGV. The CDR3 DNA follows: TGTGCCAGCAGCTTAGCGACTCAGGGTATCGATGGCTACACCTTC. It translates to CASSLATQGIDGYTF.

Written as DNA, the CDR3 is TGTGCCAGCAGCTTAGAGGGGGCGAGGAATTCACCCCTCCACTTT. It is translated as CASSLEGARNSPLHF. The chain uses TRBV7-3 and TRBJ1-6; 7 positions match TRBD1. The germline CDR1 and CDR2 sequences are SGHTA and FQGTGA. With 2 bases clipped from V and 7 bases from J, the junction kept 5 bases outside the gene matches. This CDR3 is 15 amino acids long.

The rearrangement links TRBV4-1 to TRBJ2-7; 11 nucleotides agree with TRBD2. J gave up 4 bases and V 1 base, and 9 bases lay outside the gene matches. This CDR3 has 17 amino acids. Germline lookup yields CDR1 MGHRA and CDR2 YSYEKL. The chain's CDR3 is CASSQAIAGGISYEQYF. In DNA form, the CDR3 reads TGCGCCAGCAGCCAAGCCATAGCGGGAGGGATCTCGTACGAGCAGTACTTC.

V and J are TRBV28 and TRBJ2-2, with D hard to call. The CDR3 is made up of 11 amino acids. Germline V gene sequence: CDR1 MDHEN, CDR2 SYDVKM. The V end lost 7 bases, the J end lost 5 bases, and 5 bases lay between the germline ends. In DNA form, the CDR3 reads TGTGCCAGCACCCAGACCGGGGAGCTGTTTTTT. Its protein product is CASTQTGELFF. Looking up the rest from reference TRBV28 and TRBJ2-2 gives the full variable domain: DVKVTQSSRYLVKRTGEKVFLECVQDMDHENMFWYRQDPGLGLRLIYFSYDVKMKEKGDIPEGYSVSREKKERFSLILESASTNQTSMYLCASTQTGELFFGEGSRLTVL.

J is TRBJ1-3 and V is TRBV28; TRBD1 is a possible D gene (5 bases). There are 15 residues in the CDR3. From germline, CDR1 is MDHEN and CDR2 SYDVKM. V was cut by 6 bases and J by 7 bases, with 19 bases left in between. The CDR3 DNA reads TGTGCCAGCAGCCATCGCGACTTCCCAGGGAACACCATATATTTT. Translating gives CASSHRDFPGNTIYF.

V is TRBV7-2 and J is TRBJ1-2, with D unclear. The CDR3 has 14 amino acids. Trimming took 1 base from V and 3 from J, leaving 9 bases between them. Per the germline V gene, CDR1 is SGHTA and CDR2 is FQGNSA. The CDR3 spells CASSLGGLDYGYTF. CDR3 bases: TGTGCCAGCAGCTTAGGAGGACTGGACTATGGCTACACCTTC.

The rearrangement links TRBV19 to TRBJ2-5, with a weak D call TRBD2 (6 bases). Looked up from germline, CDR1 is LNHDA and CDR2 is SQIVND (reference sequence). The CDR3 contains 16 residues. Trimming removed 1 base from V and 3 bases from J, with 15 bases in between. CDR3 sequence (DNA): TGTGCCAGTAGTATAGGCCAGGGACTGGAGAAAGAGACCCAGTACTTC. Its translation: CASSIGQGLEKETQYF.

The chain combines TRBV27 with TRBJ1-2; a weak D match, TRBD1 (6 bases). The V and J ends lost 1 base and 5 bases respectively, with 20 bases between them. The germline V gene encodes CDR1 MNHEY and CDR2 SMNVEV (reference sequence). The CDR3 is 17 residues long. The CDR3 DNA reads TGTGCCAGCAGTTTATTGCCGGGGGGCCCGGACCAATATGGCTACACCTTC. Translating gives CASSLLPGGPDQYGYTF.

The gene calls are TRBV6-5 and TRBJ1-3, with D possibly TRBD1 on 5 matching bases. With 2 bases removed from V and 0 bases from J, the gap between germline ends came to 11 bases. The CDR3 totals 16 residues. Looked up from germline, CDR1 is MNHEY and CDR2 is SVGAGI. The CDR3 nucleotides are TGTGCCAGCAGTTACAACAGGTTCAGCTCTGGAAACACCATATATTTT. This translates into CASSYNRFSSGNTIYF.

In its sample, this clone was seen once. This chain connects TRBV19 to TRBJ1-2; D is ambiguous. V dropped 3 bases and J dropped 8 bases, with 13 bases sitting between them. Germline values: CDR1 LNHDA, CDR2 SQIVND (reference sequence). The CDR3 spans 13 residues. CDR3 sequence (DNA): TGTGCCAGTAGTATCGTACGGCGAGGGGGCTACACCTTC. Amino acid sequence: CASSIVRRGGYTF. Filled out from reference TRBV19 and TRBJ1-2, the complete variable domain reads DGGITQSPKYLFRKEGQNVTLSCEQNLNHDAMYWYRQDPGQGLRLIYYSQIVNDFQKGDIAEGYSVSREKKESFPLTVTSAQKNPTAFYLCASSIVRRGGYTFGSGTRLTVV.

Comment on this clone: At one of its ends the junction is not consistent with the germline gene, which may arise from a read error. The chain carries TRBV28 and TRBJ1-5; a weak D match, TRBD1 (6 bases). Germline assignment: CDR1 MDHEN and CDR2 SYDVKM. This CDR3 spans 11 amino acids. The CDR3 DNA sequence: TGCGCCGGGGGGGCAGGTCAGCCCCAGCATTTT. Its protein is CAGGAGQPQHF.

The chain links TRBV7-6 to TRBJ1-1; 8 nucleotides match TRBD1. Germline V gives CDR1 SGHVS, CDR2 FNYEAQ. CDR3 length: 17 residues. Trimming cost V 3 bases and J 1 base; bases outside gene matches: 10. In nucleotides, the CDR3 is TGTGCCAGCAGCTTGCTGGCAGGGGGCAAAGGGAACACTGAAGCTTTCTTT. This gives the protein CASSLLAGGKGNTEAFF.

The V gene is TRBV24-1, the J gene TRBJ1-2; D may be TRBD1 (5 bases). V was clipped by 4 bases and J by 5 bases, with 10 bases between them. The length of the CDR3 is 13 residues. Looked up from germline, CDR1 is KGHDR and CDR2 is SFDVKD. CDR3 DNA: TGTGCCACCAGTGACACCGGGGGTTATGGCTACACCTTC. Protein product: CATSDTGGYGYTF.

This rearrangement joins TRBV6-2 or TRBV6-3 to TRBJ1-5, with D maybe TRBD1 (5 bases). Looked up from germline, CDR1 is MNHEY and CDR2 is SVGEGT. V lost 5 bases, J lost 7 bases, and 15 bases lay in between. The CDR3 has 14 amino acids. The CDR3 region is CASSTGGPWQPQHF. The CDR3 bases are TGTGCCAGCAGTACAGGTGGCCCATGGCAGCCCCAGCATTTT.

This clone came up many times. This sequence joins TRBV9 and TRBJ1-3; 7 nucleotides line up with TRBD1. CDR1 is SGDLS and CDR2 is YYNGEE in the germline V gene. V gave up 3 bases and J gave up 3 bases; unmatched junction bases: 12. The CDR3 has 17 residues. The CDR3 region is CASSDRQGKVDGNTIYF. The CDR3 region has the DNA TGTGCCAGCAGCGACCGACAGGGAAAGGTCGATGGAAACACCATATATTTT.

The chain couples TRBV28 to TRBJ2-2; 7 positions match TRBD1. In germline, CDR1 is MDHEN, CDR2 SYDVKM. V shed 3 bases and J 2 bases; nucleotides not matched to a gene: 6. The CDR3 totals 16 residues. CDR3 bases: TGTGCCAGCAGTTTGGAGGACAGGACCAACACCGGGGAGCTGTTTTTT. Its protein product is CASSLEDRTNTGELFF.

A single count supports this clone. This chain connects TRBV28 to TRBJ1-5; tentatively, D is TRBD1 (6 bases). Germline V gene data show CDR1 as MDHEN and CDR2 as SYDVKM. CDR3 length equals 15 residues. The V and J ends lost 5 bases and 6 bases respectively, with 17 bases between them. DNA of the CDR3: TGTGCCAGCAGTCCCCGGGGGGGCTGGGTTCAGCCCCAGCATTTT. Translation gives CASSPRGGWVQPQHF.

The V and J genes are TRBV28 and TRBJ2-7; 9 bases align to TRBD1. CDR3 length: 14 amino acids. V dropped 6 bases and J dropped 3; count of bases not matched to a gene: 6. Germline V gives CDR1 MDHEN, CDR2 SYDVKM. The CDR3 DNA reads TGTGCCAGCAGGGGACAGGGTGGCATCTACGAGCAGTACTTC. This translates into CASRGQGGIYEQYF. The full variable domain, its missing parts supplied by reference TRBV28 and TRBJ2-7, is DVKVTQSSRYLVKRTGEKVFLECVQDMDHENMFWYRQDPGLGLRLIYFSYDVKMKEKGDIPEGYSVSREKKERFSLILESASTNQTSMYLCASRGQGGIYEQYFGPGTRLTVT.

V gene TRBV3-1 (or the pseudogene TRBV3-2) combines with J gene TRBJ2-1; D is ambiguous. V lost 5 bases to trimming and J lost 9 bases, with 8 bases between them. The CDR3 covers 11 residues. Germline V CDR1 and CDR2: LGHDT, YNNKEL (reference sequence). CDR3 nucleotide sequence: TGTGCCAGCAGCAACTTTGGTGAGCAGTTCTTC. It is translated as CASSNFGEQFF.